The source of this TCR beta chain is a study of T cells in Graves' hyperthyroidism and ophthalmopathy. Regarding the study as a whole: Researchers report that a 13 V-J model separated ophthalmopathy from stable hyperthyroidism.

The PBMCs had their origin in about 9.7 ml of fresh peripheral blood. The CDR3 runs 14 residues. Trimming took off 3 bases at V and 3 bases at J, with 12 bases between the two ends. The germline CDR1 and CDR2 sequences are SNHLY and FYNNEI. This clonotype has at least ten counts. The antigen remains unidentified. TCR beta CDR3 regions were amplified from RNA. During a first-round RT-PCR of the TCR CDR3, the HTBI primer set was used. TCRdb re-analysed the multiplex PCR reads in MiXCR, keeping a single row per CDR3 protein. The table has 300,000 to 450,000 distinct CDR3 sequences, about a sixth seen once.

The chain recombines TRBV2 with TRBJ2-7, with D possibly matching TRBD1 (5 bases). The sample taken for sequencing was blood. This clonotype was sampled from a young woman with Graves' hyperthyroidism that later progressed to Graves' ophthalmopathy. In nucleotides, the CDR3 is TGTGCCAGCAGTGACGTACAGGACCACTACGAGCAGTACTTC. Protein product: CASSDVQDHYEQYF.